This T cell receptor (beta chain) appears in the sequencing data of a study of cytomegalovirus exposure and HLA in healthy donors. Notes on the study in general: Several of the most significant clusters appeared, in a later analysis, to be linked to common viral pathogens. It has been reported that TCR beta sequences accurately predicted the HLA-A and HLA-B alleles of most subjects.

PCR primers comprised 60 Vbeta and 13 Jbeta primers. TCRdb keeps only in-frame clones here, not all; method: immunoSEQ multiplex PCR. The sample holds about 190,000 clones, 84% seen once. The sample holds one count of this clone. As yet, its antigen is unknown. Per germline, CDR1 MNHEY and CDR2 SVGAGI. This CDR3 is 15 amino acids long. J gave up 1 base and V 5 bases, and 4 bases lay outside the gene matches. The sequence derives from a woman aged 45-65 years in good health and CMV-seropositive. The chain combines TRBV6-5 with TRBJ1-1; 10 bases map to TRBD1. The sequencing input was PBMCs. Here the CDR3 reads CASSQRTGGNTEAFF. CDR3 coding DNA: TGTGCCAGCAGTCAAAGGACAGGGGGGAACACTGAAGCTTTCTTT.